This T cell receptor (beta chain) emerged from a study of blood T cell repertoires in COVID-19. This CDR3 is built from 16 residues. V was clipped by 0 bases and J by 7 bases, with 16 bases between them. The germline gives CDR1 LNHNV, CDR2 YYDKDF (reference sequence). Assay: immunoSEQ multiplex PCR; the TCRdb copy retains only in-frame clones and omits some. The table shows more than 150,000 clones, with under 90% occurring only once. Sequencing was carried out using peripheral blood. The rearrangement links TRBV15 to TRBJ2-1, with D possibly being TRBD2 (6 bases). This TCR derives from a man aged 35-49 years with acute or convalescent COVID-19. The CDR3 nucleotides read TGTGCCACCAGCAGAGATCGTGGGGGGTTCGGGAATGAGCAGTTCTTC. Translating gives CATSRDRGGFGNEQFF.